This TCR beta chain comes out of a study of response to subunit inactivated influenza vaccine. Study-level findings and limits: T cells newly recruited by each seasonal influenza vaccination are few, the authors suggested.

This clonotype was detected a few times. As yet, its antigen is unknown. V was clipped by 5 bases and J by 5 bases; unmatched bases: 4. The germline gives CDR1 SGHTA, CDR2 FQGNSA. The CDR3 runs 14 residues. Each CDR3 protein gets one entry after TCRdb re-called the RT-PCR reads with MiXCR. The sample yields hundreds of thousands of distinct CDR3 sequences, 12% seen once. This chain uses TRBV7-2 with TRBJ2-7; 12 nucleotides agree with TRBD2. The material sequenced was PBMCs from blood, taken on the day of vaccination. The clonotype comes from a man in his fifties who received an inactivated influenza vaccine. The CDR3 bases are TGTGCCAGCAGCGCCCCTAGCGGGAGGGACGAGCAGTACTTC. As protein: CASSAPSGRDEQYF.